A selection of T cell receptor beta chains follows, all from one sample in a study of T cell repertoires in cytomegalovirus infection. Using its own MiXCR run on the reads, TCRdb lists one record per CDR3 protein. The sample yields 200,000 to 250,000 distinct CDR3 sequences, under 25% seen once. The sample taken for sequencing was CD8+ T cells from PBMCs. All receptors derive from a human donor in good health (CMV status not recorded). Some clones in this sample may be carry-over from other donors' samples. CDR3s include the opening cysteine and the closing phenylalanine or tryptophan. Each record gives: clone size, D gene, J gene, V gene, CDR3 protein, CDR3 DNA. The D gene is left open where the match is weak. Part of the rows lack a size; the others show once, few, many or a class for expanded clones.

>NA|TRBD2|TRBJ2-3|TRBV7-9
CASRRVAGNTDTQYF
TGTGCCAGCCGACGGGTAGCGGGAAACACAGATACGCAGTATTTT
>few|NA|TRBJ2-1|TRBV29-1
CSVDVGGPSNEQFF
TGCAGCGTTGACGTTGGGGGGCCTTCCAATGAGCAGTTCTTC
>NA|NA|TRBJ2-3|TRBV14
CASSQGQLPDTQYF
TGTGCCAGCAGCCAAGGACAGTTGCCAGATACGCAGTATTTT
>NA|NA|TRBJ1-1|TRBV20-1
CSATPGAGGTEAFF
TGCAGTGCTACCCCAGGGGCTGGGGGAACTGAAGCTTTCTTT
>NA|TRBD2|TRBJ2-3|TRBV5-4
CASMISGGAGPDTQYF
TGTGCCAGCATGATTAGCGGGGGGGCCGGGCCAGATACGCAGTATTTT
>NA|NA|TRBJ2-1|TRBV5-8
CASSFRWGEQFF
TGTGCCAGCAGCTTCAGGTGGGGTGAGCAGTTCTTC
>many|TRBD1|TRBJ2-7|TRBV28
CASSSGTGSYEQYF
TGTGCCAGCAGCTCCGGGACAGGGTCCTACGAGCAGTACTTC
>NA|NA|TRBJ2-2|TRBV20-1
CSARTPNTGELFF
TGCAGTGCTAGAACACCAAACACCGGGGAGCTGTTTTTT
>NA|TRBD2|TRBJ2-1|TRBV20-1
CSAPTSSGEQFF
TGCAGTGCCCCGACTAGCTCTGGTGAGCAGTTCTTC
>NA|TRBD1|TRBJ2-1|TRBV6-1
CASIREGQGANEQFF
TGTGCCAGCATCCGGGAGGGACAGGGGGCGAATGAGCAGTTCTTC
>NA|NA|TRBJ2-7|TRBV30
CAWSVIGGLSYEQYF
TGTGCCTGGAGTGTAATTGGAGGTCTCTCCTACGAGCAGTACTTC
>NA|TRBD1|TRBJ1-5|TRBV28
CASGTGDRGNQPQHF
TGTGCCAGCGGGACAGGAGATAGGGGCAATCAGCCCCAGCATTTT
>few|NA|TRBJ1-1|TRBV11-2
CASSPFGSKAFF
TGTGCCAGCAGCCCATTCGGGAGTAAAGCTTTCTTT
>NA|TRBD1|TRBJ2-3|TRBV14
CASSQDMYRGATDTQYF
TGTGCCAGCAGCCAAGATATGTACAGGGGGGCAACAGATACGCAGTATTTT
>many|NA|TRBJ2-6|TRBV7-2
CASSLAFGSRSGANVLTF
TGTGCCAGCAGCTTAGCCTTTGGGTCCCGCTCTGGGGCCAACGTCCTGACTTTC
>NA|TRBD2|TRBJ2-7|TRBV2
CASIYNLAGGIYEQYF
TGTGCCAGCATTTACAATCTAGCGGGGGGGATCTACGAGCAGTACTTC
>few|NA|TRBJ1-1|TRBV28
CASRHWTAMNTEAFF
TGTGCCAGCAGGCACTGGACTGCAATGAACACTGAAGCTTTCTTT
>few|NA|TRBJ2-1|TRBV19
CASSSPGEIDNEQFF
TGTGCCAGTAGTTCCCCGGGAGAAATTGACAATGAGCAGTTCTTC
>few|NA|TRBJ1-1|TRBV7-3
CASSSNMNTEAFF
TGTGCCAGCAGCTCGAATATGAACACTGAAGCTTTCTTT
>NA|TRBD1|TRBJ2-1|TRBV4-1
CASSDRQGRNEQFF
TGCGCCAGCAGCGATCGACAGGGGAGGAATGAGCAGTTCTTC
>many|TRBD1|TRBJ2-7|TRBV4-1
CASSPGQGNDEQYF
TGCGCCAGCAGCCCGGGACAGGGAAACGACGAGCAGTACTTC
>few|NA|TRBJ2-7|TRBV7-9
CASSPASAVYEQYF
TGTGCCAGCAGCCCGGCTAGCGCAGTCTACGAGCAGTACTTC
>few|NA|TRBJ1-1|TRBV4-1
CASSQHHQAGSVGAFF
TGCGCCAGCAGCCAACACCACCAGGCGGGCAGTGTGGGAGCTTTCTTT
>NA|NA|TRBJ2-3|TRBV4-1
CASTNEVTQYF
TGCGCCAGCACCAACGAGGTTACGCAGTATTTT
>NA|NA|TRBJ2-5|TRBV5-1
CASSSSGGRQETQYF
TGCGCCAGCAGCTCGTCCGGGGGCCGTCAAGAGACCCAGTACTTC
>NA|TRBD2|TRBJ2-5|TRBV5-8
CASSRGLAGGQETQYF
TGTGCCAGCAGCCGGGGACTAGCGGGGGGTCAAGAGACCCAGTACTTC
>few|NA|TRBJ2-1|TRBV28
CASSLSLARGYNEQFF
TGTGCCAGCAGTTTATCCCTAGCGAGAGGCTACAATGAGCAGTTCTTC
>many|NA|TRBJ2-5|TRBV7-6
CASSPGGGAYQETQYF
TGTGCCAGCAGCCCCGGCGGCGGGGCGTACCAAGAGACCCAGTACTTC